This entry lists 31 T cell receptor beta chains sequenced from one sample in a study of glioma-infiltrating T cells after dendritic cell vaccination. Time point given: after dendritic cell vaccination, including at tumor progression/relapse. The repertoire was sequenced with immunoSEQ multiplex PCR; TCRdb's copy has only in-frame clones and lacks some. The data hold about 82,000 clones, with 83% observed a single time. Sequenced material: blood, taken after dendritic cell vaccination. The origin of the receptors is a human donor with glioblastoma.

This clone was counted once. The chain uses TRBV4-1 and TRBJ2-1, with D possibly TRBD1 on 6 matching bases. CDR1 MGHRA and CDR2 YSYEKL come from the germline V gene. Deletions cut 1 base from V and 5 bases from J, with 12 bases between. CDR3 length: 15 amino acids. CDR3 in amino acids: CASSQAQGWNNEQFF. The CDR3 nucleotides are TGCGCCAGCAGCCAAGCCCAGGGGTGGAACAATGAGCAGTTCTTC.

This chain uses TRBV29-1 with TRBJ2-1; 13 bases are shared with TRBD2. Trimming took 1 base from V and 8 from J; bases not matched to a gene: 11. The germline gives CDR1 SQVTM, CDR2 ANQGSEA. The CDR3 totals 17 residues. The chain's CDR3 is CSVEGGLAGHSTDEQFF. In DNA, the CDR3 is TGCAGCGTTGAAGGGGGACTAGCGGGGCACTCGACAGATGAGCAGTTCTTC.

J is TRBJ1-1 and V is TRBV5-1; 9 nucleotides agree with TRBD1. In germline, CDR1 is SGHRS, CDR2 YFSETQ. The CDR3 consists of 16 residues. V lost 0 bases to trimming and J lost 2 bases; unmatched junction nucleotides: 5. The CDR3 sequence is CASSLGRDRVNTEAFF. CDR3 DNA: TGCGCCAGCAGCTTGGGAAGGGACAGGGTCAACACTGAAGCTTTCTTT.

The chain links TRBV6-1 to TRBJ1-2; TRBD1 matches at 9 bases. This CDR3 is built from 16 residues. Trimming took 3 bases from V and 8 from J; bases not matched to a gene: 13. The germline gives CDR1 MNHNS, CDR2 SASEGT. The CDR3 is CASSDRPGQGVQGYTF. The CDR3 DNA reads as TGTGCCAGCAGTGACCGACCGGGACAGGGAGTGCAGGGCTACACCTTC.

The gene calls are TRBV6-6 and TRBJ1-5; unclear D gene. Per germline, CDR1 MNHNY and CDR2 SVGAGI (reference sequence). This CDR3 region has 14 residues. Trimming removed 1 base at V and 7 bases at J, with 11 bases between. The CDR3: CASSYWAEGQPQHF. In DNA form, the CDR3 reads TGTGCCAGCAGTTACTGGGCAGAAGGCCAGCCCCAGCATTTT.

V and J are TRBV5-1 and TRBJ2-7; 9 nucleotides agree with TRBD1. After removal of 4 bases from V and 5 bases from J, the junction contained 10 bases not matched to a gene. This CDR3 spans 15 amino acids. Germline CDR1 is SGHRS and CDR2 is YFSETQ. The CDR3, as DNA: TGCGCCAGCAGCAACACTCCGGGACAGGGCGACGAGCAGTACTTC. It specifies CASSNTPGQGDEQYF.

This clone was recorded once. V is TRBV7-9 and J is TRBJ1-1; 11 nucleotides align to TRBD1. The CDR3 has 15 amino acids. V shed 5 bases, J shed 1 base, and the junction held 3 bases outside the gene matches. Germline V gene sequence: CDR1 SEHNR, CDR2 FQNEAQ (reference sequence). The CDR3 sequence: CASSVGQGANTEAFF. CDR3 in DNA: TGTGCCAGCAGCGTCGGACAGGGGGCGAACACTGAAGCTTTCTTT.

V and J are TRBV7-2 and TRBJ1-5; TRBD1 matches 7 bases. The CDR3 loop spans 15 amino acids. Germline V gene data show CDR1 as SGHTA and CDR2 as FQGNSA. The junction had 3 bases not matched to a gene; V was cut back by 4 bases and J by 0 bases. The CDR3 reads CASSSDRDSNQPQHF. Written as DNA, the CDR3 is TGTGCCAGCAGCTCAGACAGGGATAGCAATCAGCCCCAGCATTTT.

The chain employs TRBV4-2 and TRBJ1-5; maybe TRBD1 (5 bases). From germline, CDR1 is LGHNA and CDR2 YNFKEQ. There are 14 residues in the CDR3. Trimming took off 1 base at V and 4 bases at J, with 8 bases between the two ends. CDR3 in amino acids: CASSQVSGNQPQHF. DNA for the CDR3: TGTGCCAGCAGCCAAGTGTCAGGGAATCAGCCCCAGCATTTT.

The CDR3 protein is CASSLDTSGAEQFF. In nucleotides, the CDR3 is TGTGCCAGCAGCTTGGATACTAGCGGGGCCGAGCAGTTCTTC. This chain uses TRBV5-4 with TRBJ2-1, with 10 bases fitting TRBD2. V lost 0 bases and J lost 10; bases outside the gene matches: 4. The CDR3 has 14 residues. Germline V gene sequence: CDR1 SGHNT, CDR2 YYREEE (reference sequence).

This rearrangement joins TRBV12-5 to TRBJ2-7, with 8 bases identical to TRBD1. Germline values: CDR1 LGHNT, CDR2 FRNRAP. CDR3 length: 14 amino acids. Trimming took 3 bases from V and 3 from J; bases not matched to a gene: 4. This chain's CDR3 is CASGFRDRLYEQYF. The CDR3 coding sequence is TGTGCTAGTGGTTTCCGGGACAGGCTCTACGAGCAGTACTTC.

The chain recombines TRBV6-1 with TRBJ2-7; 12 nucleotides align to TRBD1. Germline CDR1 MNHNS, CDR2 SASEGT. Trimming removed 3 bases from V and 6 bases from J; junction bases left unmatched: 9. The CDR3 runs 16 residues. CDR3 residues: CASSDINRDRGREQYF. The CDR3 DNA reads TGTGCCAGCAGTGATATAAACCGGGACAGGGGGCGCGAGCAGTACTTC.

The chain is built from TRBV7-2 and TRBJ1-1; D unresolved. CDR1 and CDR2 from the germline V gene are SGHTA and FQGNSA. CDR3 length: 14 amino acids. Trimming took off 1 base at V and 8 bases at J, with 14 bases between the two ends. CDR3 protein: CASSLDWEGREAFF. The CDR3, as DNA: TGTGCCAGCAGCTTAGATTGGGAGGGTAGGGAAGCTTTCTTT.

The chain employs TRBV6-1 and TRBJ2-2; D is unresolved. The V end was cut by 2 bases, the J end by 5 bases, with 9 bases between. Germline V gene sequence: CDR1 MNHNS, CDR2 SASEGT. This CDR3 comprises 14 residues. CDR3 loop: CASSENPQTGELFF. Written as DNA, the CDR3 is TGTGCCAGCAGTGAAAACCCCCAGACCGGGGAGCTGTTTTTT.

The genes are TRBV9 and TRBJ2-5; 9 nucleotides align to TRBD2. Germline-derived CDR1 and CDR2 are SGDLS and YYNGEE. The CDR3 spans 16 residues. V was clipped by 0 bases and J by 0 bases; unmatched bases: 3. The CDR3 region is CASSVGAGGYQETQYF. The CDR3 region has the DNA TGTGCCAGCAGCGTAGGGGCGGGGGGGTACCAAGAGACCCAGTACTTC. The whole variable domain, filled in from reference TRBV9 and TRBJ2-5, reads DSGVTQTPKHLITATGQRVTLRCSPRSGDLSVYWYQQSLDQGLQFLIQYYNGEERAKGNILERFSAQQFPDLHSELNLSSLELGDSALYFCASSVGAGGYQETQYFGPGTRLLVL.

The V and J genes are TRBV7-2 and TRBJ2-7; 9 nucleotides align to TRBD2. The CDR3 is 15 amino acids. Trimming at V came to 8 bases and at J to 2 bases, leaving 10 bases not matched to a gene. Per the germline V gene, CDR1 is SGHTA and CDR2 is FQGNSA. Here the CDR3 reads CASGGQRGVTYEQYF. The CDR3 nucleotides are TGTGCCAGCGGGGGACAGCGGGGGGTTACCTACGAGCAGTACTTC. The variable domain in full, with the rest retrieved from reference TRBV7-2 and TRBJ2-7, is GAGVSQSPSNKVTEKGKDVELRCDPISGHTALYWYRQSLGQGLEFLIYFQGNSAPDKSGLPSDRFSAERTGGSVSTLTIQRTQQEDSAVYLCASGGQRGVTYEQYFGPGTRLTVT.

The rearrangement uses TRBV27 and TRBJ1-4, with 7 bases aligning to TRBD1. This CDR3 has 12 residues. Germline V lookup: CDR1 MNHEY, CDR2 SMNVEV (reference sequence). V shed 10 bases and J 6 bases; nucleotides not matched to a gene: 5. The CDR3 DNA reads TGTGCCACCTGGGACAGTCATGAAAAACTGTTTTTT. It codes for CATWDSHEKLFF.

This clone has only one observation. This chain joins TRBV5-1 and TRBJ1-2; no firm D call. Germline-derived CDR1 and CDR2 are SGHRS and YFSETQ. This CDR3 has 12 residues. V was clipped by 4 bases and J by 3 bases, with 7 bases between them. CDR3 amino acids: CASSDSYYGYTF. In nucleotides, the CDR3 is TGCGCCAGCAGCGATAGCTACTATGGCTACACCTTC.

The V and J genes are TRBV7-6 and TRBJ2-1; 9 bases map to TRBD1. The CDR3 is 16 amino acids. Germline values: CDR1 SGHVS, CDR2 FNYEAQ. With V trimmed by 5 bases and J by 3 bases, 8 bases remained unmatched. The CDR3 loop reads CASSPPPGQGYNEQFF. The CDR3 region has the DNA TGTGCCAGCAGCCCCCCTCCGGGACAGGGCTACAATGAGCAGTTCTTC.

The gene calls are TRBV7-2 and TRBJ2-3; a weak D match, TRBD1 (5 bases). The length of the CDR3 is 14 residues. Germline loops: CDR1 SGHTA, CDR2 FQGNSA. With 5 bases removed from V and 5 bases from J, the gap between germline ends came to 14 bases. The CDR3 nucleotides are TGTGCCAGCAGCCTTGTCAGGGCCGGAGATACGCAGTATTTT. It codes for CASSLVRAGDTQYF.

This clone appeared once. V usage is TRBV11-2 and J usage is TRBJ2-2; 9 bases align to TRBD1. Germline assignment: CDR1 SGHAT and CDR2 FQNNGV. V trimming: 5 bases; J trimming: 6 bases; junction bases outside the gene matches: 4. The CDR3 totals 14 residues. The CDR3 DNA reads as TGTGCCAGCAGCCGGGGACAGGGTTCCGGGGAGCTGTTTTTT. Translated, it gives CASSRGQGSGELFF.

CDR3 sequence (DNA): TGTGCCAGCAGTTACACTCGGGACACCCTGCGGGCACCCCTCCACTTT. This translates into CASSYTRDTLRAPLHF. The chain is built from TRBV6-5 and TRBJ1-6; maybe TRBD1 (6 bases). The CDR3 runs 16 residues. Germline values: CDR1 MNHEY, CDR2 SVGAGI. V lost 2 bases, J lost 11 bases, and 19 bases lay in between.

The chain employs TRBV7-6 and TRBJ1-4, with D unresolved. With 3 bases removed from V and 5 bases from J, the gap between germline ends came to 10 bases. This CDR3 spans 14 amino acids. Looked up from germline, CDR1 is SGHVS and CDR2 is FNYEAQ. The CDR3 coding sequence is TGTGCCAGCAGCTTGGAGGCTGACAATGAAAAACTGTTTTTT. It is translated as CASSLEADNEKLFF. Complete variable domain (other parts from reference TRBV7-6 and TRBJ1-4): GAGVSQSPRYKVTKRGQDVALRCDPISGHVSLYWYRQALGQGPEFLTYFNYEAQQDKSGLPNDRFSAERPEGSISTLTIQRTEQRDSAMYRCASSLEADNEKLFFGSGTQLSVL.

This chain uses TRBV4-1 with TRBJ2-7; D remains ambiguous. Germline loops: CDR1 MGHRA, CDR2 YSYEKL. CDR3 size: 14 residues. Trimming removed 1 base from V and 2 bases from J, with 9 bases in between. In DNA, the CDR3 is TGCGCCAGCAGCCAAGGGCAGGCCGCCTACGAGCAGTACTTC. Translated, it gives CASSQGQAAYEQYF.

The table lists this clone with a few counts. V and J are TRBV6-5 and TRBJ1-1, with D perhaps TRBD1 (5 bases). V was clipped by 2 bases and J by 1 base, with 8 bases between them. The CDR3 has 14 residues. Germline V CDR1 and CDR2: MNHEY, SVGAGI. The DNA of the CDR3 is TGTGCCAGCAGTTACACGACAGCGAACACTGAAGCTTTCTTT. Its protein is CASSYTTANTEAFF.

This chain links TRBV1 with TRBJ1-3. TRBV1 is marked as a pseudogene. This CDR3 comprises 16 residues. The CDR3 protein is CTSSQDLRSPGNTIYF. The CDR3 DNA sequence: TGCACCAGCAGCCAAGATCTTCGGTCTCCGGGAAACACCATATATTTT.

This chain links TRBV30 with TRBJ1-1; tentatively, D is TRBD1 (5 bases). Per the germline V gene, CDR1 is GTSNPN and CDR2 is SVGIG (reference sequence). The germline V and J ends were trimmed by 2 bases and 8 bases, with 12 bases remaining between them. The CDR3 has 12 amino acids. The CDR3 spells CAWSRGTKEAFF. CDR3 nucleotide sequence: TGTGCCTGGAGTAGGGGAACAAAGGAAGCTTTCTTT.

This rearrangement joins TRBV2 to TRBJ1-2; D may be TRBD1 (6 bases). The CDR3 sequence is 14 residues long. The ends were cut back, 6 bases at V and 0 bases at J, with 11 bases in the middle. CDR1 and CDR2 from the germline V gene are SNHLY and FYNNEI. CDR3 residues: CASRTTGTNYGYTF. Written as DNA, the CDR3 is TGTGCCAGCAGAACAACAGGGACTAACTATGGCTACACCTTC.

V usage is TRBV2 and J usage is TRBJ2-7; TRBD2 agrees at 7 bases. The V and J ends lost 7 bases and 6 bases, in that order; junction bases with no gene match: 3. The length of the CDR3 is 11 residues. Germline CDR1 reads SNHLY; CDR2 reads FYNNEI. The CDR3 sequence: CASTGGFEQYF. For the CDR3, the DNA is TGTGCCAGCACCGGGGGGTTCGAGCAGTACTTC.

The chain couples TRBV15 to TRBJ1-6; no firm D call. V lost 0 bases and J 7 bases, leaving 7 bases between the germline ends. Germline loops: CDR1 LNHNV, CDR2 YYDKDF (reference sequence). The CDR3 length is 14 residues. CDR3 sequence: CATSRDRNNSPLHF. CDR3 DNA sequence: TGTGCCACCAGCAGAGACAGGAACAATTCACCCCTCCACTTT. Looking up the rest from reference TRBV15 and TRBJ1-6 gives the full variable domain: DAMVIQNPRYQVTQFGKPVTLSCSQTLNHNVMYWYQQKSSQAPKLLFHYYDKDFNNEADTPDNFQSRRPNTSFCFLDIRSPGLGDTAMYLCATSRDRNNSPLHFGNGTRLTVT.

The chain has TRBV6-6 and TRBJ1-3; the D is unclear. There are 16 residues in the CDR3. Germline assignment: CDR1 MNHNY and CDR2 SVGAGI (reference sequence). V gave up 4 bases and J gave up 2 bases, with 15 bases separating them. CDR3 region: CASSSIALDPGNTIYF. The DNA of the CDR3 is TGTGCCAGCAGTTCTATAGCCCTCGACCCTGGAAACACCATATATTTT.